This T cell receptor (beta chain) derives from a study of blood T cells in healthy people across ages. PCR was performed a second time for about 6 to 12 cycles using a sample-barcoded 5' primer and a J-beta primer mix. Any given sample supplied a minimum of 2.5 million CDR3-containing paired-end reads. TCRdb itself ran the 5' RACE reads through MiXCR, one entry per CDR3 protein. The sample has around 870,000 distinct CDR3 sequences, roughly 26% seen once; the top ten hold 15% to 20%. Study observations and caveats: Long-lived donors had more naive CD4+ cells and higher diversity than aged donors.

Looked up from germline, CDR1 is DFQATT and CDR2 is SNEGSKA (reference sequence). The CDR3 is 13 amino acids. V was trimmed by 7 bases and J by 2 bases, leaving 14 bases between them. A few counts support this clonotype. Its cognate antigen is unknown. This TCR derives from a woman at least 80 years old in good health. V usage is TRBV20-1 and J usage is TRBJ2-5, with a tentative D call TRBD2 (7 bases). The sample taken for sequencing was blood. Written as DNA, the CDR3 is TGCAGTGGGGTTGGGGGGGCACAAGAGACCCAGTACTTC. Protein product: CSGVGGAQETQYF.